The 10 T cell receptor beta chains reported below all come from one sample, sequenced in a study of CD8 T cells in ankylosing spondylitis. Findings of the study overall: Ankylosing spondylitis blood seemed to carry a telltale TCR beta motif made of under 10 highly homologous variants.

TCRdb recomputed calls from the 5' RACE reads with MiXCR, one row per CDR3 protein. The sample has fewer than 500,000 distinct CDR3 sequences, about a fifth seen once. Their antigens remain unidentified. Sequenced sample: blood, either unsorted or a sorted T cell fraction (not recorded which). The receptors originated from a male donor with ankylosing spondylitis.

J is TRBJ2-7 and V is TRBV6-1, with TRBD1 matching over 7 bases. Trimming cost V 7 bases and J 2 bases; bases outside gene matches: 14. The CDR3 runs to 16 residues. The germline gives CDR1 MNHNS, CDR2 SASEGT. CDR3 DNA sequence: TGTGCCAGCACCTGGAGCCCGGGACAGTCACCCTACGAGCAGTACTTC. It is translated as CASTWSPGQSPYEQYF.

This clonotype was counted ten times or more. The rearrangement links TRBV7-2 to TRBJ1-6; D perhaps matches TRBD1 (6 bases). Trimming took 2 bases from V and 6 from J, leaving 14 bases between them. This CDR3 has 16 amino acids. Germline values: CDR1 SGHTA, CDR2 FQGNSA. The CDR3 is CASSLFPGAVNSPLHF. CDR3 sequence (DNA): TGTGCCAGCAGCTTATTCCCAGGGGCTGTTAATTCACCCCTCCACTTT.

The J gene is TRBJ1-4, the V gene TRBV7-8, with D unresolved. CDR1 and CDR2 from the germline V gene are SGHVS and FQNEAQ. V was clipped by 0 bases and J by 5 bases, with 10 bases between them. The CDR3 has 15 amino acids. The CDR3 DNA reads as TGTGCCAGCAGCTTAGCTTGGGGATCCAATGAAAAACTGTTTTTT. Encoded protein: CASSLAWGSNEKLFF. The entire variable domain, with the rest obtained from reference TRBV7-8 and TRBJ1-4, is as follows: GAGVSQSPRYKVAKRGQDVALRCDPISGHVSLFWYQQALGQGPEFLTYFQNEAQLDKSGLPSDRFFAERPEGSVSTLKIQRTQQEDSAVYLCASSLAWGSNEKLFFGSGTQLSVL.

This clonotype appeared a few times. The V and J genes are TRBV7-3 and TRBJ2-2; D gene ambiguous. This CDR3 has 13 residues. The V and J ends lost 5 bases and 8 bases respectively, with 12 bases between them. CDR1 is SGHTA, CDR2 FQGTGA, per germline. The CDR3 spells CASSPERAGELFF. The CDR3 nucleotides are TGTGCCAGCAGCCCCGAAAGGGCTGGGGAGCTGTTTTTT.

The chain's CDR3 is CASSLDLSGNTIYF. The CDR3 DNA follows: TGCGCCAGCAGCTTGGATCTCTCTGGAAACACCATATATTTT. J is TRBJ1-3 and V is TRBV5-1; D is ambiguous. There are 14 residues in the CDR3. Germline CDR1 SGHRS, CDR2 YFSETQ. Trimming shortened V by 0 bases and J by 0 bases, and 4 bases separated the two germline ends.

V is TRBV5-5 and J is TRBJ2-3; D not resolved. Looked up from germline, CDR1 is SGHKS and CDR2 is YYEKEE (reference sequence). Trimming took 1 base from V and 8 from J, leaving 20 bases between them. The CDR3 contains 16 residues. The CDR3 coding sequence is TGTGCCAGCAGCTTGATCTGGGCCCAATACATGGCTACGCAGTATTTT. Amino acid sequence: CASSLIWAQYMATQYF.

This clonotype came up once. The chain couples TRBV20-1 to TRBJ1-5; no firm D call. The CDR3 runs to 15 residues. V dropped 0 bases and J dropped 4 bases, with 13 bases sitting between them. Germline lookup yields CDR1 DFQATT and CDR2 SNEGSKA (reference sequence). The CDR3 DNA reads TGCAGTGCTAGAGATCAACGAAGAGGGAATCAGCCCCAGCATTTT. Translation gives CSARDQRRGNQPQHF.

The chain has TRBV7-6 and TRBJ2-7; 8 bases match TRBD1. J lost 4 bases, V lost 5 bases, and 10 bases had no gene match. This CDR3 comprises 15 residues. Germline V gives CDR1 SGHVS, CDR2 FNYEAQ. The CDR3 protein is CASSAYGTGHYEQYF. CDR3 in DNA: TGTGCCAGCAGCGCGTACGGGACAGGACATTACGAGCAGTACTTC.

This clonotype turned up a few times. CDR3 in amino acids: CASSLDPSDEQYF. In DNA, the CDR3 is TGTGCCAGCAGCTTAGATCCTTCGGACGAGCAGTACTTC. The chain links TRBV7-9 to TRBJ2-7; D call uncertain. The CDR3 has 13 amino acids. Trimming took 1 base from V and 5 from J, leaving 9 bases between them. The germline CDR1 and CDR2 sequences are SEHNR and FQNEAQ (reference sequence). The full variable domain, with the rest looked up from reference TRBV7-9 and TRBJ2-7, is DTGVSQNPRHKITKRGQNVTFRCDPISEHNRLYWYRQTLGQGPEFLTYFQNEAQLEKSRLLSDRFSAERPKGSFSTLEIQRTEQGDSAMYLCASSLDPSDEQYFGPGTRLTVT.

This clonotype was recorded a few times. The chain carries TRBV6-1 and TRBJ1-2; D gene unclear. CDR1 is MNHNS and CDR2 is SASEGT in the germline V gene. The CDR3 extends over 14 amino acids. Trimming left V 5 bases short and J 3 bases short, with 13 bases between. CDR3 coding DNA: TGTGCCAGCAGTAAACCCCACGGGGACTATGGCTACACCTTC. This codes for CASSKPHGDYGYTF.